This T cell receptor (beta chain) is drawn from a study of CD8 T cells in Susac syndrome. The V gene's germline CDR1 is SNHLY and CDR2 FYNNEI. The V end lost 8 bases, the J end lost 0 bases, and 11 bases lay between the germline ends. The CDR3 consists of 14 residues. Sequencing targeted TCR beta in blood CD8+ and CD4+ T cells. Healthy donors served as age- and sex-matched controls. TEMRA cells were FACS-enriched, with CD8+ and CD4+ T cells isolated negatively. After extraction with the RNeasy kit, about 0.45 to 1 ug of the RNA was reverse transcribed using random hexamers. With immunoSEQ multiplex PCR, TCR beta CDR3 was amplified across 54 Vbeta and 13 Jbeta. One entry per CDR3 protein, called by TCRdb with MiXCR from the immunoSEQ multiplex PCR reads. The sample includes 120,000 or so distinct CDR3 sequences, roughly 96% of them seen just once.

The sequenced sample consisted of CD4+ T cells from PBMCs. The receptor's source is a human donor in good health. This rearrangement joins TRBV2 to TRBJ2-1; D not certain. This CDR3 reads CASGSVRSYNEQFF. Here the CDR3 DNA reads TGTGCCAGCGGTAGTGTTCGCTCCTACAATGAGCAGTTCTTC.